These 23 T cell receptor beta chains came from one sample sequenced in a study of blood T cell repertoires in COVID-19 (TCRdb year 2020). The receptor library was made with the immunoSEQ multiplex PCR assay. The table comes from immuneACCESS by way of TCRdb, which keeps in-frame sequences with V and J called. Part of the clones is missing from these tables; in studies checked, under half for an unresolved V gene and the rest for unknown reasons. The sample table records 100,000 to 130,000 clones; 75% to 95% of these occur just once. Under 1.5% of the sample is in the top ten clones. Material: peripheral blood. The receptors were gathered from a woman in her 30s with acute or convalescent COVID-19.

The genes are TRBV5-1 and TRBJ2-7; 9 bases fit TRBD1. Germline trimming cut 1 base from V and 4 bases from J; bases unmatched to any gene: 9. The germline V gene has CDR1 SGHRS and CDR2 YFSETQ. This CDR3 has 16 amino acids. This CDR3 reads CASSLSPGQGEYEQYF. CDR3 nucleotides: TGCGCCAGCAGCTTGTCCCCGGGACAGGGAGAATACGAGCAGTACTTC.

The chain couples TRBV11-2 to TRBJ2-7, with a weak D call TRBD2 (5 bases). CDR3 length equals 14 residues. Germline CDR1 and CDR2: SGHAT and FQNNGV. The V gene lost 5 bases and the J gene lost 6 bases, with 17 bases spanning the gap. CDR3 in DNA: TGTGCCAGCAGCGGACGGGAAGTGGAAGGCGAGCAGTACTTC. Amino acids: CASSGREVEGEQYF.

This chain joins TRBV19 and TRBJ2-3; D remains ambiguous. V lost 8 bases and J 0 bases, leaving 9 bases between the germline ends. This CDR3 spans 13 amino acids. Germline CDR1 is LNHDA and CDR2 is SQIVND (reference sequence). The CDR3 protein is CASRAASTDTQYF. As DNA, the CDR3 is TGTGCCAGTCGAGCAGCGAGCACAGATACGCAGTATTTT.

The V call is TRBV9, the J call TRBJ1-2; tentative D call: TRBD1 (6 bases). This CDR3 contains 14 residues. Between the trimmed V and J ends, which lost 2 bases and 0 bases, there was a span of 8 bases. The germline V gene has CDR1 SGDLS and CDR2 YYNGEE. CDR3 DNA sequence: TGTGCCAGCAGCGTCGGACAGACTAACTATGGCTACACCTTC. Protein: CASSVGQTNYGYTF.

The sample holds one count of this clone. The CDR3 sequence: CAFRPAGQYF. In nucleotides, the CDR3 is TGTGCCTTTCGCCCGGCGGGGCAGTACTTC. This sequence joins TRBV9 and TRBJ2-7, with D perhaps matching TRBD2 (5 bases). The germline V gene encodes CDR1 SGDLS and CDR2 YYNGEE. This CDR3 comprises 10 residues. Trimming removed 10 bases at V and 9 bases at J, with 14 bases between. The full variable domain, with the rest looked up from reference TRBV9 and TRBJ2-7, is DSGVTQTPKHLITATGQRVTLRCSPRSGDLSVYWYQQSLDQGLQFLIQYYNGEERAKGNILERFSAQQFPDLHSELNLSSLELGDSALYFCAFRPAGQYFGPGTRLTVT.

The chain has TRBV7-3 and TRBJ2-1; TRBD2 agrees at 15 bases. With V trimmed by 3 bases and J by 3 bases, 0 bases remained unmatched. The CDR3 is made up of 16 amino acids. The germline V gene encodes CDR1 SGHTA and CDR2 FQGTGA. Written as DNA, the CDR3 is TGTGCCAGCAGCTTGGGACTAGCGGGAGGCTACAATGAGCAGTTCTTC. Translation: CASSLGLAGGYNEQFF.

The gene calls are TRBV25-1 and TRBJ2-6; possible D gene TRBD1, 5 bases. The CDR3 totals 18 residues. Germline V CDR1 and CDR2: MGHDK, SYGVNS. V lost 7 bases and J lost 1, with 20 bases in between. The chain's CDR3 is CASKGFTDSVSGANVLTF. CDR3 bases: TGTGCCAGCAAGGGGTTTACCGACTCTGTGTCTGGGGCCAACGTCCTGACTTTC.

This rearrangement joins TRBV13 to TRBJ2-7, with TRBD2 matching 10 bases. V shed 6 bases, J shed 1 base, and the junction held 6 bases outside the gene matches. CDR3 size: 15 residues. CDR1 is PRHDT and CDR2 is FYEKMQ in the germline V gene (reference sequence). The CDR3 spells CASSAGGLASYEQYF. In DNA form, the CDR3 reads TGTGCCAGCAGTGCGGGGGGACTAGCGTCCTACGAGCAGTACTTC.

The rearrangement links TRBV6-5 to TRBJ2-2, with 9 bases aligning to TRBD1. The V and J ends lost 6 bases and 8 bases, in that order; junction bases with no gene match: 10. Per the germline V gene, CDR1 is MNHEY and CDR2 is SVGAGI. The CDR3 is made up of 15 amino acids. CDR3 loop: CASSRRDRERGELFF. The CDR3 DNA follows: TGTGCCAGCAGCCGCCGGGACAGGGAGAGAGGGGAGCTGTTTTTT.

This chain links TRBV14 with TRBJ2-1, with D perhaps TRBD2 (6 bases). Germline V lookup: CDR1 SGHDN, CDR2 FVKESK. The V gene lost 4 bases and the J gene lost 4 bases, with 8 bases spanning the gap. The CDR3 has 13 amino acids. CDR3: CASSRGRYNEQFF. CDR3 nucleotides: TGTGCCAGCAGCCGTGGGAGGTACAATGAGCAGTTCTTC. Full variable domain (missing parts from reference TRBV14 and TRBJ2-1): EAGVTQFPSHSVIEKGQTVTLRCDPISGHDNLYWYRRVMGKEIKFLLHFVKESKQDESGMPNNRFLAERTGGTYSTLKVQPAELEDSGVYFCASSRGRYNEQFFGPGTRLTVL.

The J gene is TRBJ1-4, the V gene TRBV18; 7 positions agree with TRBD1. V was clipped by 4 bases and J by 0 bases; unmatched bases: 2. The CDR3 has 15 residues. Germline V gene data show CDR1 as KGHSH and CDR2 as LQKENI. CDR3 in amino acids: CASSLGQATNEKLFF. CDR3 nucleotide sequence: TGTGCCAGCTCACTAGGACAGGCAACTAATGAAAAACTGTTTTTT.

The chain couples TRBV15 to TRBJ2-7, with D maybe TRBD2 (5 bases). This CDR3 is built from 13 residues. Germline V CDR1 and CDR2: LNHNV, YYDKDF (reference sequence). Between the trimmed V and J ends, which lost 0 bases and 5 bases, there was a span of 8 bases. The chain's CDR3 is CATSRDGSNEQYF. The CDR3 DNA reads TGTGCCACCAGCAGAGATGGGAGCAACGAGCAGTACTTC.

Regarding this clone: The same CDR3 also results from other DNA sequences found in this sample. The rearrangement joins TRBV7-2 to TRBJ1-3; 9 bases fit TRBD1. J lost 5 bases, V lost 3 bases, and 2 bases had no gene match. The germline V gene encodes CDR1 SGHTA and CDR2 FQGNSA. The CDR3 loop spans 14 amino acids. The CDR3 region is CASSLGTGRNTIYF. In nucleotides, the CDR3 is TGTGCCAGCAGCTTGGGGACAGGGAGAAACACCATATATTTT. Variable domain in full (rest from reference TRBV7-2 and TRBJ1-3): GAGVSQSPSNKVTEKGKDVELRCDPISGHTALYWYRQSLGQGLEFLIYFQGNSAPDKSGLPSDRFSAERTGGSVSTLTIQRTQQEDSAVYLCASSLGTGRNTIYFGEGSWLTVV.

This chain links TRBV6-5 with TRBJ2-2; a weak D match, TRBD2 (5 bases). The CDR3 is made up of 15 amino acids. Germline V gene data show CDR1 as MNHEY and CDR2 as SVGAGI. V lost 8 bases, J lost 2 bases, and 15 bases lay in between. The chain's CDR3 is CASCSGNLNTGELFF. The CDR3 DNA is TGTGCCAGCTGCTCCGGGAACCTTAACACCGGGGAGCTGTTTTTT.

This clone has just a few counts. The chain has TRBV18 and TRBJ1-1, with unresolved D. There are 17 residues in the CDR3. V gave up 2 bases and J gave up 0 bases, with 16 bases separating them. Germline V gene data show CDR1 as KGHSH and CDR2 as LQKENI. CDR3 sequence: CASSPRLETSLNTEAFF. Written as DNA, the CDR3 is TGTGCCAGCTCACCAAGATTGGAGACCTCGTTGAACACTGAAGCTTTCTTT.

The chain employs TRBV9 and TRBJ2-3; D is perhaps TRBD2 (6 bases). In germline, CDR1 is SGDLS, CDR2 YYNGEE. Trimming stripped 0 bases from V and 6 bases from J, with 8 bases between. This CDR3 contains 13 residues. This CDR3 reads CASSVAGDDTQYF. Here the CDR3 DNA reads TGTGCCAGCAGCGTAGCGGGGGACGATACGCAGTATTTT.

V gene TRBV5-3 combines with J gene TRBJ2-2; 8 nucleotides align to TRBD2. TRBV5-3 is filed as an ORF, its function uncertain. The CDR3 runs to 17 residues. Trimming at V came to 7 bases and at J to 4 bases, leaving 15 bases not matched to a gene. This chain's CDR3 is CARPSAGGALSTGELFF. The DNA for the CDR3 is TGTGCCAGACCCTCTGCCGGGGGGGCCTTGTCCACCGGGGAGCTGTTTTTT.

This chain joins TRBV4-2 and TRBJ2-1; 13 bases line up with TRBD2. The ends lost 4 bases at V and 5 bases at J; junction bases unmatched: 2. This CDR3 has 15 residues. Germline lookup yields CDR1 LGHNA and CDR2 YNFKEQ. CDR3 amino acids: CASSPGLAGDNEQFF. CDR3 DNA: TGTGCCAGCAGCCCTGGACTAGCGGGGGACAATGAGCAGTTCTTC.

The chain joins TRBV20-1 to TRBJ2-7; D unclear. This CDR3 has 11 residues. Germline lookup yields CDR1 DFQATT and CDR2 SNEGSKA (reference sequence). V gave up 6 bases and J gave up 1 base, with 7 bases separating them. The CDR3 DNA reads TGCAGTGCCGCACTTTCCTACGAGCAGTACTTC. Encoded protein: CSAALSYEQYF.

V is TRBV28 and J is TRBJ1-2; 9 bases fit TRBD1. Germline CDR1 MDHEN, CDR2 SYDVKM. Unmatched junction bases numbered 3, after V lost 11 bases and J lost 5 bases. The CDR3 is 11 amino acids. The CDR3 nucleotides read TGTGCCGTGGGACAGGGATATGGCTACACCTTC. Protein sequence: CAVGQGYGYTF.

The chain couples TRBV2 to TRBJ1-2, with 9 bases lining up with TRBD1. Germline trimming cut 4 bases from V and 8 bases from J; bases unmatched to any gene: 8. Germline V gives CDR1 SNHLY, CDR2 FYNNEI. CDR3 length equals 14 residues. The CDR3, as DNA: TGTGCCAGCAGTGTTACAGGGGGCGCGAAAGGCTACACCTTC. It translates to CASSVTGGAKGYTF.

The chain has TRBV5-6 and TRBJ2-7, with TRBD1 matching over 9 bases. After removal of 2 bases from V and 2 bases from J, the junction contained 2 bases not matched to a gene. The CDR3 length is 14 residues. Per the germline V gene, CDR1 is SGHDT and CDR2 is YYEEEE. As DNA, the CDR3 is TGTGCCAGCAGCTTAACAGGGGGCACCTACGAGCAGTACTTC. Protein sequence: CASSLTGGTYEQYF. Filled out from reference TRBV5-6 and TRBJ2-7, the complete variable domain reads DAGVTQSPTHLIKTRGQQVTLRCSPKSGHDTVSWYQQALGQGPQFIFQYYEEEERQRGNFPDRFSGHQFPNYSSELNVNALLLGDSALYLCASSLTGGTYEQYFGPGTRLTVT.

CDR3 sequence: CASSHRPVQGATEAFF. In DNA, the CDR3 is TGTGCCAGCAGCCATCGCCCGGTACAGGGGGCCACTGAAGCTTTCTTT. The genes are TRBV3-1 (or the pseudogene TRBV3-2) and TRBJ1-1, with 9 bases fitting TRBD1. Germline loops: CDR1 LGHDT, CDR2 YNNKEL (reference sequence). With V trimmed by 3 bases and J by 4 bases, 9 bases remained unmatched. This CDR3 spans 16 amino acids.